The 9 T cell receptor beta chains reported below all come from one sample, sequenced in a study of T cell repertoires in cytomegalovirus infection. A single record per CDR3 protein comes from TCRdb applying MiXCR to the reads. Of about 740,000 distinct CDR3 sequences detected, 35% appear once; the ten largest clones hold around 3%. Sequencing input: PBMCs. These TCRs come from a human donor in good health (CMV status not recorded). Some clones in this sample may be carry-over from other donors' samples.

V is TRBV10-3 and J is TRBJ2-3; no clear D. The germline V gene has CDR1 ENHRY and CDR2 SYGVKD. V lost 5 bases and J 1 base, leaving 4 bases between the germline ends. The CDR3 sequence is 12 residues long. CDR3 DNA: TGTGCCATCAGTACAGGCACAGATACGCAGTATTTT. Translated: CAISTGTDTQYF.

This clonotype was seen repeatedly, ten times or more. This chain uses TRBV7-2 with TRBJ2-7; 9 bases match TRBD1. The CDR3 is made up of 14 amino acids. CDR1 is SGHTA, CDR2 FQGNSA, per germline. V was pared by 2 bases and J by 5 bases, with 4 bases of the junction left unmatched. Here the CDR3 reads CASSLMNRGHEQYF. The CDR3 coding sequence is TGTGCCAGCAGCTTAATGAACAGGGGGCACGAGCAGTACTTC.

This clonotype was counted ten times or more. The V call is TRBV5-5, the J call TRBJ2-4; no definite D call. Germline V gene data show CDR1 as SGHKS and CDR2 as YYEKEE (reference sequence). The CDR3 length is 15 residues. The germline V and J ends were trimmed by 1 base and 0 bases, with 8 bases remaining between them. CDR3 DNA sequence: TGTGCCAGCAGCTTGAGTCAGACAGCCAAAAACATTCAGTACTTC. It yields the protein CASSLSQTAKNIQYF.

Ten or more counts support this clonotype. The CDR3 region has the DNA TGTGCCAGCAGCTTATTGAGACCGGGGACCCAGTACTTC. Protein: CASSLLRPGTQYF. This chain links TRBV7-2 with TRBJ2-5; D gene uncertain. Germline CDR1 and CDR2: SGHTA and FQGNSA. V dropped 2 bases and J dropped 7 bases, with 11 bases sitting between them. This CDR3 has 13 amino acids.

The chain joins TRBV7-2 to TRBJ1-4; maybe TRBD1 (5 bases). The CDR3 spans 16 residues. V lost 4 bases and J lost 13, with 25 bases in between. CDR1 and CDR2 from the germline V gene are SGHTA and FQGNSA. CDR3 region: CASSSRETGERRGLFF. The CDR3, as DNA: TGTGCCAGCAGCTCTAGAGAAACAGGTGAGAGAAGAGGACTGTTTTTT.

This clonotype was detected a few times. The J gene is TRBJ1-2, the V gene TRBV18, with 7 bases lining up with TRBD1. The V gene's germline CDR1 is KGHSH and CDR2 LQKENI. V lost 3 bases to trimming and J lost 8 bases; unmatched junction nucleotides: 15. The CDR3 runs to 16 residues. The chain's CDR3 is CASSPPGTDVLYGYTF. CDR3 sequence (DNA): TGTGCCAGCTCACCTCCCGGGACAGACGTTTTATACGGCTACACCTTC.

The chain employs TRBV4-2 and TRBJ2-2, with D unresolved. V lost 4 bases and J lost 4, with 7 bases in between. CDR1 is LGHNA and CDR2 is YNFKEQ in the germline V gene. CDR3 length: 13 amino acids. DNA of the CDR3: TGTGCCAGCAGCCCAATGGGCACCGGGGAGCTGTTTTTT. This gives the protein CASSPMGTGELFF.

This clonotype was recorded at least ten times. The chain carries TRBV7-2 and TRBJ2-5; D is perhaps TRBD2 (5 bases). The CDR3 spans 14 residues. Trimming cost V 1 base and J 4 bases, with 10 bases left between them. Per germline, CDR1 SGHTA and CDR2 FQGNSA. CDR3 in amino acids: CASSLGYGVETQYF. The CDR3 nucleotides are TGTGCCAGCAGCTTAGGGTACGGGGTAGAGACCCAGTACTTC.

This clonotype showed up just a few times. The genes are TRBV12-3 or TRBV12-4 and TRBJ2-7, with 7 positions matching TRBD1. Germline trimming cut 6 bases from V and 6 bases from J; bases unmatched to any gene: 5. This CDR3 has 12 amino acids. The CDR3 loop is CASSADRAEQYF. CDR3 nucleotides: TGTGCCAGCAGCGCTGACAGGGCCGAGCAGTACTTC.